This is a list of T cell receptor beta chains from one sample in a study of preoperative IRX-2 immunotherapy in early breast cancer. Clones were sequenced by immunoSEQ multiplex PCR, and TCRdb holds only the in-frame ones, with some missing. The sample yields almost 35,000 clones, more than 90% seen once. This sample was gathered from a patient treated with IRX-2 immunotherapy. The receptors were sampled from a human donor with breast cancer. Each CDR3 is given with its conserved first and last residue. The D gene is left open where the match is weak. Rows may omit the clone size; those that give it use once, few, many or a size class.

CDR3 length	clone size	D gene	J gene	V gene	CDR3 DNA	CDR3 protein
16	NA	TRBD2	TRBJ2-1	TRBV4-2	TGTGCCAGCAGCGCTAGACTAGCGGGAGGGCGGGACGAGCAGTTCTTC	CASSARLAGGRDEQFF
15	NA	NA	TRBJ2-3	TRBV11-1	TGTGCCAGCATACAGGGCTTATCTAGCACAGATACGCAGTATTTT	CASIQGLSSTDTQYF
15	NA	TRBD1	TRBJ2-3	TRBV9	TGTGCCAGCAGCGTAGACAGGGGCTACACAGATACGCAGTATTTT	CASSVDRGYTDTQYF
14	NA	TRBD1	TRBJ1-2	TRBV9	TGTGCCAGCAGCCAATTGACAGGGAAAGGTGGCTACACCTTC	CASSQLTGKGGYTF
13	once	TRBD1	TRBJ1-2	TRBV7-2	TGTGCCAGCAGCTTAGGAGGGACAGGGGGCTACACCTTC	CASSLGGTGGYTF
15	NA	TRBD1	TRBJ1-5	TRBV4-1	TGCGCCAGCAGCCAAGCACAGGGGGCGGGACAGCCCCAGCATTTT	CASSQAQGAGQPQHF
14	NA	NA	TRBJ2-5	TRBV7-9	TGTGCCAGCAGCTTAGTTGGGGGAAAAGAGACCCAGTACTTC	CASSLVGGKETQYF
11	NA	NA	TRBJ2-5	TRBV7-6	TGTGCCAGCAGCCTACAAGAGACCCAGTACTTC	CASSLQETQYF
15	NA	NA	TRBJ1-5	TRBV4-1	TGCGCCAGCAGCCAAACCCCAGAAGGTGGGCAGCCCCAGCATTTT	CASSQTPEGGQPQHF
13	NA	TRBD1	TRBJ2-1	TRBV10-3	TGTGCCATCAGTAACAGGGGGCTAAATGAGCAGTTCTTC	CAISNRGLNEQFF
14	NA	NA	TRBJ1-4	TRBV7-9	TGTGCCAGCAGCCTCCGAAGAACTAATGAAAAACTGTTTTTT	CASSLRRTNEKLFF
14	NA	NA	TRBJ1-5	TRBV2	TGTGCCAGCACCTCCGGGACCCTCAATCAGCCCCAGCATTTT	CASTSGTLNQPQHF
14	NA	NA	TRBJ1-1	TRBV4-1	TGCGCCAGCAGCCAAGATCGGGTGGGGAGCGAAGCTTTCTTT	CASSQDRVGSEAFF
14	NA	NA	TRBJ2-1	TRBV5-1	TGCGCCAGCAGCTTGGCCGGGGGCCCCAATGAGCAGTTCTTC	CASSLAGGPNEQFF
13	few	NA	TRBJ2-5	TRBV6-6	TGTGCCAGCAACGACTGGATGCAAGAGACCCAGTACTTC	CASNDWMQETQYF
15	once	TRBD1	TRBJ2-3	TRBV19	TGTGCCAGTAGTATAAGGGGGCGAGGCACAGATACGCAGTATTTT	CASSIRGRGTDTQYF
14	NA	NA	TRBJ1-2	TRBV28	TGTGCCAGCAGTTTTTTCGGGGGGGACTATGGCTACACCTTC	CASSFFGGDYGYTF
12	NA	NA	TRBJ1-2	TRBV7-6	TGTGCCAGCAGCTTAGGGGAGGGGCCCTACACCTTC	CASSLGEGPYTF
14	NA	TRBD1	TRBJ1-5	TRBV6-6	TGTGCCAGCACGGGACAGGGGACATTGCAGCCCCAGCATTTT	CASTGQGTLQPQHF
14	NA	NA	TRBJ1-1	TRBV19	TGTGCCAGTAGTATACGGGGGATAAACACTGAAGCTTTCTTT	CASSIRGINTEAFF
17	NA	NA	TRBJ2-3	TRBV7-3	TGTGCCAGCAGCTTAATGGCGGGGTACGGACGCACAGATACGCAGTATTTT	CASSLMAGYGRTDTQYF
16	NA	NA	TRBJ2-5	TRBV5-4	TGTGCCAGCAGCTGGGCCCCCAGCCCCGGGCAAGAGACCCAGTACTTC	CASSWAPSPGQETQYF
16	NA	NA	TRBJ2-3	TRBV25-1	TGTGCCAGCAGTGAATACGACTCATCGGGGCCAGATACGCAGTATTTT	CASSEYDSSGPDTQYF
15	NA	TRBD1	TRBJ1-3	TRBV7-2	TGTGCCAGCAGCTTTGCGAGGACAGGTGGAAACACCATATATTTT	CASSFARTGGNTIYF
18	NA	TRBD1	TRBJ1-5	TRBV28	TGTGCCAGCAGGCCAAACCTCAGGGGGCCCTATAGCAATCAGCCCCAGCATTTT	CASRPNLRGPYSNQPQHF
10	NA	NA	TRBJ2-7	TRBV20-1	TGCAGTGCCCCCTACTACGAGCAGTACTTC	CSAPYYEQYF
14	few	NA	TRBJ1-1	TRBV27	TGTGCCAGCAGTTTCGGAACTAAGAACACTGAAGCTTTCTTT	CASSFGTKNTEAFF